What follows are 2 T cell receptor beta chains derived from one specimen sequenced in a study of PD-1 blockade in mismatch repair-deficient tumors. As to time point: 10-day in vitro stimulation with candidate neoantigen peptide 4. Their target antigens are unknown. The protocol was immunoSEQ multiplex PCR, while the TCRdb copy is restricted to in-frame clones and leaves out a portion. The sample lists about 13,000 clones, about 85% occurring once. The specimen comprised cells cultured in vitro, sampled from a patient treated with pembrolizumab. Receptors originate from an adult with mismatch repair-deficient cancer.

The J gene is TRBJ2-3, the V gene TRBV11-2; 9 bases line up with TRBD1. V lost 5 bases, J lost 4 bases, and 10 bases stayed unmatched. Germline V CDR1 and CDR2: SGHAT, FQNNGV. This CDR3 comprises 16 residues. CDR3 sequence (DNA): TGTGCCAGCAGCCCGACCGGACAGGGGCTCCCAGATACGCAGTATTTT. Amino acids: CASSPTGQGLPDTQYF. The complete variable domain, with remaining parts taken from reference TRBV11-2 and TRBJ2-3, reads EAGVAQSPRYKIIEKRQSVAFWCNPISGHATLYWYQQILGQGPKLLIQFQNNGVVDDSQLPKDRFSAERLKGVDSTLKIQPAKLEDSAVYLCASSPTGQGLPDTQYFGPGTRLTVL.

This clone was seen once. The chain carries TRBV28 and TRBJ2-1, with 7 bases that match TRBD1. The CDR3 runs 14 residues. The V gene's germline CDR1 is MDHEN and CDR2 SYDVKM. The J segment lost 8 bases and the V segment lost 2 bases, leaving 6 bases of the junction unmatched. The CDR3 DNA reads as TGTGCCAGCAGTTTAACAGGGGTTATAGATGAGCAGTTCTTC. This gives the protein CASSLTGVIDEQFF.